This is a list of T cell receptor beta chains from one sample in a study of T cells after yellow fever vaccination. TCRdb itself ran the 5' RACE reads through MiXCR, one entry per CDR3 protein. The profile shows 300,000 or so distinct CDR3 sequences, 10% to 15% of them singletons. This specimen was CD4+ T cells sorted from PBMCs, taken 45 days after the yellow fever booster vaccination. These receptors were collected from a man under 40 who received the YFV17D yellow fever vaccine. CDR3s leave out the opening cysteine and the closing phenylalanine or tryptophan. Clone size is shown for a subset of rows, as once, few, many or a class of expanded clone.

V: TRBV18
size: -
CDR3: ASSPGTGSSEAF

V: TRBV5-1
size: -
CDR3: ASSLVGGMETQY

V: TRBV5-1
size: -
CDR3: ASSELRSVDTQY

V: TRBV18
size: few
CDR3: ASSGQAYTYEQY

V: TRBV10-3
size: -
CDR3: AATGTSQETQY

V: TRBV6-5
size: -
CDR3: ASSYRAGGVLAF

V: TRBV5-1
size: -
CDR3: ASTMRTGGGYNEQF

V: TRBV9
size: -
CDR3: ASSVGGTGGYYEQY

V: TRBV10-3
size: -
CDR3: AISSKETQY

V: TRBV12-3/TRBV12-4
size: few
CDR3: ASRFVGANVLT

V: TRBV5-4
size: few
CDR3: ASSPGQPSREQY

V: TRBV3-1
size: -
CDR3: ASRLAGDTQY

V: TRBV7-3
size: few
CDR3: ASSAPSASSYNEQF

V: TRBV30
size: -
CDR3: AWSVQSIGELF

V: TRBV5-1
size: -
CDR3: ASSLDGQRYNSPLH

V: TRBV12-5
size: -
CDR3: ASRASYEQY

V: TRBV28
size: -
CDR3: ASSHGGSRETQY

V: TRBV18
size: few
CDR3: ASSPRYGKTGDTEAF

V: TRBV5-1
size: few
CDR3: ASSLAGTSSNEQF

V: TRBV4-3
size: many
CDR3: ASSLTLRGQGVYGYT

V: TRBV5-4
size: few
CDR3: ASSLFAVNEQF

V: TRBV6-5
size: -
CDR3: ASSSDRGRNEKLF

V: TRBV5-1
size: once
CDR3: ATATGAKNTGELF

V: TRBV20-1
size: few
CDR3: SARDPAGRLGGYT

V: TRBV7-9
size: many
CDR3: ASSPSRLAGGHEQY

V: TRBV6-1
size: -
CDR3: ASSKGRGLDTGELF

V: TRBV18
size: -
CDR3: ASSVTQVETQY

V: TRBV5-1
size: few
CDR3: ASDGGGEQY

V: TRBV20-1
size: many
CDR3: SASYLQTDTQY

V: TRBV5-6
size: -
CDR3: ASSLDTKGAQY

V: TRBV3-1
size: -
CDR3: ASRPIGLAGTEQF

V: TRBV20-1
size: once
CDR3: SASSPLGRGDTGELF

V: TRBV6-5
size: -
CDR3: ASSYPDYSDEQY

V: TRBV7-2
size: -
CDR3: ASSSGYRTGELF

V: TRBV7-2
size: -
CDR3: ASSLAAGGHEQF

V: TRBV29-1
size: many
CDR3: SAIGQPNYGYT

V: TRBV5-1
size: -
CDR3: ASSTTGGDMNTEAF

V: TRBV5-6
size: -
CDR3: DSSLLNNEKLF

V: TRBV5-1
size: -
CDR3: ASSLASRGDTQY

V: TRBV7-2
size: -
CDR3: ASSHDGTSLNIQY